This TCR beta chain was observed in a study of blood T cells in healthy people across ages. This clonotype was observed a few times. Its target is not known. The V segment lost 4 bases and the J segment 3 bases; nucleotides outside the gene matches: 11. Germline CDR1 reads SGHNT; CDR2 reads YYREEE (reference sequence). The CDR3 totals 16 residues. The second PCR ran about 7 to 12 cycles with a sample-barcoded 5' primer and J-beta primers. TCRdb re-analysed the 5' RACE reads in MiXCR, keeping a single row per CDR3 protein. This table holds 870,000 or so distinct CDR3 sequences, about 28% found once. Whole-study results and caveats: CMV status of donors was unknown, possibly confounding expanded clonotype changes.

The chain links TRBV5-4 to TRBJ2-5; 8 bases agree with TRBD2. The sequencing sample was made of blood. The clonotype comes from a woman aged 80 or older in good health. CDR3 region: CASSTGVAGGKETQYF. CDR3 sequence (DNA): TGTGCCAGCAGCACCGGGGTTGCGGGGGGAAAAGAGACCCAGTACTTC.